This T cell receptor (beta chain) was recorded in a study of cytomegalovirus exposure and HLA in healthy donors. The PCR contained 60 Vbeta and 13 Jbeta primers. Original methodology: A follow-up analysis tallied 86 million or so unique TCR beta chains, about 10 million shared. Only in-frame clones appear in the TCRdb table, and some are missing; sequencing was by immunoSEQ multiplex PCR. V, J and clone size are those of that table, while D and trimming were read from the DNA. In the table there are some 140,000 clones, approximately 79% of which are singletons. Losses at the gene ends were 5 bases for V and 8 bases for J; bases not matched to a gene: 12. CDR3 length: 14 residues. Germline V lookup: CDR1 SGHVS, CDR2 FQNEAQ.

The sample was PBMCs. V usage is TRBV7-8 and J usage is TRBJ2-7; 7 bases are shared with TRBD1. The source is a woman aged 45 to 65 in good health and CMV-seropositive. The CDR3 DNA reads TGTGCCAGCAGCCCCGTGACAGGGCCCAGCAAGCAGTACTTC. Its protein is CASSPVTGPSKQYF.